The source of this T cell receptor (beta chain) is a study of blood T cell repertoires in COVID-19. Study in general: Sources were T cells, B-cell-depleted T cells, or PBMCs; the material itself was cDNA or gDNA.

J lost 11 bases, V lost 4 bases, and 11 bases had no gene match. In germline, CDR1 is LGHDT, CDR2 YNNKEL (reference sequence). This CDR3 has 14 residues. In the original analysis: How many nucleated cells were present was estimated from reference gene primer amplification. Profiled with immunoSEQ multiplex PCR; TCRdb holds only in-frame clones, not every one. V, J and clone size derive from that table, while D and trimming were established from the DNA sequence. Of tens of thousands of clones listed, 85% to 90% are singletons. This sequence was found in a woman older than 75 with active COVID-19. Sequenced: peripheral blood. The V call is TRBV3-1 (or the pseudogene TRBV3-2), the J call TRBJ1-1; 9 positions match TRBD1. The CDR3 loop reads CASSLPGQGPWAFF. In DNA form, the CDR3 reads TGTGCCAGCAGCCTTCCGGGACAGGGTCCATGGGCTTTCTTT.